Sequencing of this T cell receptor beta chain was carried out in a study of human T cells and chemical hapten exposure. The CDR3 is made up of 14 amino acids. The germline V gene encodes CDR1 SGDLS and CDR2 YYNGEE. With 0 bases clipped from V and 7 bases from J, the junction kept 2 bases outside the gene matches. The time point: patch test 3, about 24 weeks after DPC sensitization. As to treatment: therapeutic diphenylcyclopropenone sensitization with weekly scalp DPC. TCRdb re-called the RACE reads with MiXCR, one entry per CDR3 protein. Of under 200,000 distinct CDR3 sequences listed, 28% are singletons.

Sequences were derived from whole blood, sampled in connection with sensitization to the hapten diphenylcyclopropenone (DPC). The chain uses TRBV9 and TRBJ1-5, with 9 bases lining up with TRBD1. The TCR sequence derives from a woman aged 18-29 years with alopecia areata. Some clones in this sample may be carry-over from other donors' samples. The CDR3 DNA is TGTGCCAGCAGCGTAGGACAGGGGGAACAGCCCCAGCATTTT. This encodes CASSVGQGEQPQHF.